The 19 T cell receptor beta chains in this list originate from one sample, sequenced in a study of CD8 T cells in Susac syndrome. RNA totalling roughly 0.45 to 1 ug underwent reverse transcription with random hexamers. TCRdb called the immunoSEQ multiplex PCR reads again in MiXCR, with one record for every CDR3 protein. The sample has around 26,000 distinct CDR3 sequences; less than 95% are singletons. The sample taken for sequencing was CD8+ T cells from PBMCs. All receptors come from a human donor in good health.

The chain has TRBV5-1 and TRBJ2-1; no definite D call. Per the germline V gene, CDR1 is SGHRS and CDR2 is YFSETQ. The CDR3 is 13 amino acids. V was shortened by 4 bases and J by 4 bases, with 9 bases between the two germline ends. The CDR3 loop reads CASSPFPYNEQFF. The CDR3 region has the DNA TGCGCCAGCAGCCCTTTCCCTTACAATGAGCAGTTCTTC.

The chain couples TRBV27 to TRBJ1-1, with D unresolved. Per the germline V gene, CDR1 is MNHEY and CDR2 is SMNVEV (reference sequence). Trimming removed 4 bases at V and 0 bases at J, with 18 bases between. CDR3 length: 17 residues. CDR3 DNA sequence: TGTGCCAGCAGTTCCCTCGTGACGGGTCCGATGAACACTGAAGCTTTCTTT. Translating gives CASSSLVTGPMNTEAFF.

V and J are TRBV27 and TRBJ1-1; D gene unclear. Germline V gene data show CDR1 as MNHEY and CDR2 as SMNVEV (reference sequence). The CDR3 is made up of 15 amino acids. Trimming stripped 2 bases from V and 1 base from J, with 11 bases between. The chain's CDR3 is CASSLEGTQNTEAFF. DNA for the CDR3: TGTGCCAGCAGTTTAGAGGGTACTCAGAACACTGAAGCTTTCTTT.

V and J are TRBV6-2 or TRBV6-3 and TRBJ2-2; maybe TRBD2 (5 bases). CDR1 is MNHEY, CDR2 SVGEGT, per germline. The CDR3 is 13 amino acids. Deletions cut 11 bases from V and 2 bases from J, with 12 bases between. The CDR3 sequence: CACSGFNTGELFF. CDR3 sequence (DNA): TGTGCCTGTTCGGGGTTTAACACCGGGGAGCTGTTTTTT.

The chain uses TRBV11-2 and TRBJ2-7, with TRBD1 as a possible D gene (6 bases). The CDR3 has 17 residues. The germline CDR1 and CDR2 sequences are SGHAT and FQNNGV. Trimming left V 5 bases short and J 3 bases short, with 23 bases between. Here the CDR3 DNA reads TGTGCCAGCAGCCCTAGAACAGGGCCAAACTGGGTCTACGAGCAGTACTTC. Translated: CASSPRTGPNWVYEQYF.

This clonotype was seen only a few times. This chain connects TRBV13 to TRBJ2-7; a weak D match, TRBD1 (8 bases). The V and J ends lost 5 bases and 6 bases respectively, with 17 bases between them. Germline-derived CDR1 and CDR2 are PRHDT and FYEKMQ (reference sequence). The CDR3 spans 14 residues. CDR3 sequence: CASSPYRGGGEQYF. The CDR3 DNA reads TGTGCCAGCAGCCCCTACAGGGGGGGAGGCGAGCAGTACTTC.

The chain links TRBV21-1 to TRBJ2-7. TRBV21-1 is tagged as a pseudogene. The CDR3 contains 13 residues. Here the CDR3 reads CASRETSSYEQYF. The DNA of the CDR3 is TGTGCCAGCAGGGAAACCTCCTCCTACGAGCAGTACTTC.

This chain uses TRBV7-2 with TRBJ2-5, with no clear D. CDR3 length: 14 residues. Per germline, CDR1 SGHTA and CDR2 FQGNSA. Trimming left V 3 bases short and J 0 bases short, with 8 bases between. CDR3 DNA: TGTGCCAGCAGCTTCGTCATGGACCAAGAGACCCAGTACTTC. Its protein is CASSFVMDQETQYF.

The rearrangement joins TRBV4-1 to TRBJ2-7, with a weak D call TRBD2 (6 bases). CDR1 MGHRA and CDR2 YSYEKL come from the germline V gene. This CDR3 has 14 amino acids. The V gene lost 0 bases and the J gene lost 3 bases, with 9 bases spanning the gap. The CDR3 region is CASSQEQRVYEQYF. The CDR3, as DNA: TGCGCCAGCAGCCAAGAACAGCGGGTCTACGAGCAGTACTTC.

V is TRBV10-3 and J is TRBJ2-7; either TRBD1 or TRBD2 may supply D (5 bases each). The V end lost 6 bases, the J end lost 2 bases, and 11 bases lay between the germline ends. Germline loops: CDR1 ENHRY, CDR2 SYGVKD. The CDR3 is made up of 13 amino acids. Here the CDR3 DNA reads TGTGCCATCAGCCGGGGCCAAACCTACGAGCAGTACTTC. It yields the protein CAISRGQTYEQYF.

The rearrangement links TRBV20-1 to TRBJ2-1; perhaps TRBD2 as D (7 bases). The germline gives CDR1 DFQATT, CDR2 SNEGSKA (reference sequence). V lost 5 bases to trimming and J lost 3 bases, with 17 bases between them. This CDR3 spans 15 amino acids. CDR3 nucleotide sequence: TGCAGTGCTGGGGAGGGGGACTTCCTCTACAATGAGCAGTTCTTC. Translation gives CSAGEGDFLYNEQFF.

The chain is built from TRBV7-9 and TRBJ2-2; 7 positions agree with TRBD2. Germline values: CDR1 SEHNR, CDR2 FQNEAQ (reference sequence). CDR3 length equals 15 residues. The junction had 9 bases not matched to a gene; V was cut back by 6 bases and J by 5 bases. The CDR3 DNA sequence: TGTGCCAGCAGTCAGTGGGGAGGGGCGACCGGGGAGCTGTTTTTT. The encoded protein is CASSQWGGATGELFF.

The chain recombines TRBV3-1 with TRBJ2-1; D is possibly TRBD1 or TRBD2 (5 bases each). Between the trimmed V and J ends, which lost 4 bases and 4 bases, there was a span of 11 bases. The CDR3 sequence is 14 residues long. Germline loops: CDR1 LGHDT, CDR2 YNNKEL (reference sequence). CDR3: CASSLRDGYNEQFF. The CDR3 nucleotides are TGTGCCAGCAGCCTACGGGACGGATACAATGAGCAGTTCTTC.

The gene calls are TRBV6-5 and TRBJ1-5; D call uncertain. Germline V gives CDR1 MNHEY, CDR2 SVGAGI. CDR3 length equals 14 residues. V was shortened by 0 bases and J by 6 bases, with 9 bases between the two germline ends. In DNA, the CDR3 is TGTGCCAGCAGTTACTCGAGACAAGGTCAGCCCCAGCATTTT. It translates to CASSYSRQGQPQHF.

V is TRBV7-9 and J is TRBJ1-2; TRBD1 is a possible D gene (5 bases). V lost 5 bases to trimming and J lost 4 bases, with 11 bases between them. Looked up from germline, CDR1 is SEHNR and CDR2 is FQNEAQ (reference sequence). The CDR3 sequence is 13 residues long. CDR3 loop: CASSPEGVYGYTF. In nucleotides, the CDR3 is TGTGCCAGCAGCCCTGAAGGGGTCTATGGCTACACCTTC.

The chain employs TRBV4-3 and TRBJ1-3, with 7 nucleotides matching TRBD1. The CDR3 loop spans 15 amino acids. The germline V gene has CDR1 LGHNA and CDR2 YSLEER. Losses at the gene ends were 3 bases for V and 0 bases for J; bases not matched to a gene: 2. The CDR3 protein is CASSQGTASGNTIYF. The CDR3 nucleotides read TGCGCCAGCAGCCAGGGGACAGCCTCTGGAAACACCATATATTTT.

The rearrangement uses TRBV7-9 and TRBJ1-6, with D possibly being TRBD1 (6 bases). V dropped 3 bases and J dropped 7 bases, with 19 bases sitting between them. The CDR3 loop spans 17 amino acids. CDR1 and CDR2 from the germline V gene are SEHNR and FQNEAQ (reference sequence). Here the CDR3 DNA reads TGTGCCAGCAGCTTTTCCCGGACGGGGGCCCCGAATTCACCCCTCCACTTT. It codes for CASSFSRTGAPNSPLHF.

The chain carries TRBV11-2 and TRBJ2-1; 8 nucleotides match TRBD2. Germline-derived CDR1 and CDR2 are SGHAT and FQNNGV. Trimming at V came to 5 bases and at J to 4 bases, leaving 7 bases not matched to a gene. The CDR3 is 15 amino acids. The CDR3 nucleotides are TGTGCCAGCAGCCGCTTCGGGGGGGGTTACAATGAGCAGTTCTTC. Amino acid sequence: CASSRFGGGYNEQFF.

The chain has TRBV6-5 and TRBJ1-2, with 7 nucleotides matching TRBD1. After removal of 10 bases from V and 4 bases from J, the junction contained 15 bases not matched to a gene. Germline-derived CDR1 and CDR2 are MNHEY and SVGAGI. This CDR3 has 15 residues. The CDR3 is CATQREGASGYGYTF. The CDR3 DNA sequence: TGTGCCACCCAACGCGAGGGGGCGTCTGGCTATGGCTACACCTTC.